The 10 T cell receptor beta chains reported below all come from one sample, sequenced in a study of glioma-infiltrating T cells. The iRepertoire nested amplicon-rescue multiplex PCR amplified TCR alpha and beta CDR3s from RNA. MiXCR, applied by TCRdb to the multiplex PCR reads, yields one record per CDR3 protein. In the table there are 300,000 to 450,000 distinct CDR3 sequences, around 38% of which are singletons. Sequencing used glioma tissue, nonneoplastic brain tissue, or PBMCs (not recorded which). The receptor set was obtained from a human donor with low-grade glioma or glioblastoma, undergoing nonglioma brain surgery, or in good health (not recorded which).

This clonotype was observed a handful of times. V gene TRBV20-1 combines with J gene TRBJ1-1; D possibly corresponds to TRBD1 (5 bases). V was cut by 3 bases and J by 2 bases, with 10 bases left in between. CDR1 is DFQATT, CDR2 SNEGSKA, per germline (reference sequence). This CDR3 has 13 residues. CDR3 in amino acids: CSASRDANTEAFF. CDR3 bases: TGCAGTGCTAGCCGGGACGCAAACACTGAAGCTTTCTTT.

The sample holds a few counts of this clonotype. The chain joins TRBV5-1 to TRBJ2-6; D ambiguous. From germline, CDR1 is SGHRS and CDR2 YFSETQ. The CDR3 loop spans 17 amino acids. V shed 4 bases and J shed 1 base, with 15 bases lying between them. CDR3 residues: CASSVFVGLSGANVLTF. DNA for the CDR3: TGCGCCAGCAGCGTCTTCGTGGGGTTGTCTGGGGCCAACGTCCTGACTTTC.

A few counts support this clonotype. The conserved phenylalanine or tryptophan is not found at the CDR3 terminus, so this likely reflects a read error. This chain joins TRBV27 and TRBJ1-2, with 8 bases aligning to TRBD1. This CDR3 region has 15 residues. Trimming removed 3 bases from V and 4 bases from J; junction bases left unmatched: 7. Germline V CDR1 and CDR2: MNHEY, SMNVEV (reference sequence). Written as DNA, the CDR3 is TGTGCCAGCAGTTTTCAGGGGACAGGACCCTATGGCTACACCTTA. Protein sequence: CASSFQGTGPYGYTL.

The chain is built from TRBV6-2 or TRBV6-3 and TRBJ2-1; TRBD2 aligns across 10 bases. CDR1 is MNHEY and CDR2 is SVGEGT in the germline V gene. The V gene end was trimmed by 0 bases and the J gene end by 4 bases; junction bases not matched to a gene: 15. CDR3 length: 20 amino acids. CDR3 amino acids: CASSYSTSGKGGRGYNEQFF. In DNA form, the CDR3 reads TGTGCCAGCAGTTACTCTACTAGCGGGAAAGGAGGCAGGGGATACAATGAGCAGTTCTTC.

The chain links TRBV4-1 to TRBJ1-3, with unresolved D. The germline V and J ends were trimmed by 4 bases and 2 bases, with 12 bases remaining between them. CDR3 size: 15 residues. The germline gives CDR1 MGHRA, CDR2 YSYEKL. Written as DNA, the CDR3 is TGCGCCAGCAGCCCGGGCAGGCGACCTGGAAACACCATATATTTT. Protein product: CASSPGRRPGNTIYF.

The chain combines TRBV6-5 with TRBJ1-2, with D uncertain. CDR1 is MNHEY, CDR2 SVGAGI, per germline. V lost 4 bases and J lost 7, with 13 bases in between. The CDR3 is made up of 13 amino acids. The CDR3 sequence: CASSSRNPFGYTF. CDR3 nucleotide sequence: TGTGCCAGCAGTTCCCGGAACCCCTTTGGCTACACCTTC.

This clonotype appeared many times. This rearrangement joins TRBV27 to TRBJ1-2; D possibly corresponds to TRBD1 (6 bases). The CDR3 has 13 residues. V shed 6 bases and J shed 2 bases, with 10 bases lying between them. The germline gives CDR1 MNHEY, CDR2 SMNVEV (reference sequence). As DNA, the CDR3 is TGTGCCAGCAGACCGGACAGAAACTATGGCTACACCTTC. This gives the protein CASRPDRNYGYTF.

Note on this clonotype: A much larger clone lies a single base off, so this may be a read error. The chain couples TRBV20-1 to TRBJ2-3; D is uncertain. Germline V gene sequence: CDR1 DFQATT, CDR2 SNEGSKA (reference sequence). This CDR3 comprises 14 residues. DNA for the CDR3: TGCAGTGCTAGACTTGACACTGGGGTGGATACGCAGGATTTT. This translates into CSARLDTGVDTQDF.

This clonotype was seen repeatedly, ten times or more. In nucleotides, the CDR3 is TGTGCCACCAGCAGAGGGGTAGCGGGAGAGACCCAGTACTTC. Protein sequence: CATSRGVAGETQYF. The chain joins TRBV15 to TRBJ2-5; 7 positions agree with TRBD2. The CDR3 loop spans 14 amino acids. The germline V gene has CDR1 LNHNV and CDR2 YYDKDF (reference sequence). Trimming cost V 1 base and J 4 bases; bases outside gene matches: 3. Looking up the rest from reference TRBV15 and TRBJ2-5 gives the full variable domain: DAMVIQNPRYQVTQFGKPVTLSCSQTLNHNVMYWYQQKSSQAPKLLFHYYDKDFNNEADTPDNFQSRRPNTSFCFLDIRSPGLGDTAMYLCATSRGVAGETQYFGPGTRLLVL.

This chain uses TRBV4-3 with TRBJ2-6; possible D gene TRBD1, 6 bases. Trimming took 0 bases from V and 1 from J, leaving 10 bases between them. This CDR3 comprises 17 residues. Germline-derived CDR1 and CDR2 are LGHNA and YSLEER. DNA of the CDR3: TGCGCCAGCAGCCAAGATCTCACAGGGTCTGGGGCCAACGTCCTGACTTTC. As protein: CASSQDLTGSGANVLTF.